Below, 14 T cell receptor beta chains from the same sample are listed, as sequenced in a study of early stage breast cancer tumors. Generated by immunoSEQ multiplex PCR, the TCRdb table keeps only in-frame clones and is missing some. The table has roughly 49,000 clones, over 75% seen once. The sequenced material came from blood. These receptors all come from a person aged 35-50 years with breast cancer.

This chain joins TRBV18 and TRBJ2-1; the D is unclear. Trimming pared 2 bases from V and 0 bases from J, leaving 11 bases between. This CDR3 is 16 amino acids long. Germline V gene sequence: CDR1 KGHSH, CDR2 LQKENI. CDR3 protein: CASSPYGPLSYNEQFF. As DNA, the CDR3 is TGTGCCAGCTCACCATACGGTCCTCTCTCCTACAATGAGCAGTTCTTC. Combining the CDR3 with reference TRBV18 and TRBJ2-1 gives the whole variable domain NAGVMQNPRHLVRRRGQEARLRCSPMKGHSHVYWYRQLPEEGLKFMVYLQKENIIDESGMPKERFSAEFPKEGPSILRIQQVVRGDSAAYFCASSPYGPLSYNEQFFGPGTRLTVL.

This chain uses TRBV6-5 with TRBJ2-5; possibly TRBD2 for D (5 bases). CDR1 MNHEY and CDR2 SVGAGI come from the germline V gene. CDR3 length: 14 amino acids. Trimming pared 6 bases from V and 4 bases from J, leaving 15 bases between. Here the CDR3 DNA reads TGTGCCAGCAGCCCGGGGAGCTGGGTAGAGACCCAGTACTTC. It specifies CASSPGSWVETQYF.

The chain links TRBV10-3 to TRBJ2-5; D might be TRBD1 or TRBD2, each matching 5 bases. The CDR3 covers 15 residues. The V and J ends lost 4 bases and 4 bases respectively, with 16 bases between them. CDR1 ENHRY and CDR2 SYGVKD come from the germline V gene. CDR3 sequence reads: CAISGGFGVGETQYF. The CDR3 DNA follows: TGTGCCATCAGTGGGGGGTTCGGGGTGGGAGAGACCCAGTACTTC.

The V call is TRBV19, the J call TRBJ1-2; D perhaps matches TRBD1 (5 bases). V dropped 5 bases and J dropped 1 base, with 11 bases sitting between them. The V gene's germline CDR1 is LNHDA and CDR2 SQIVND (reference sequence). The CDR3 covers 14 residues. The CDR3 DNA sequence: TGTGCCAGTAGTGCATGGACAAATAACTATGGCTACACCTTC. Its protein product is CASSAWTNNYGYTF.

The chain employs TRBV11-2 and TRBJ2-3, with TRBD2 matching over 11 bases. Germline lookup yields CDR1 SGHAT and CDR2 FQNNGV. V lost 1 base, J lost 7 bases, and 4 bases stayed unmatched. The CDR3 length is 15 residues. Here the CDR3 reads CASSLGTSGSYTQYF. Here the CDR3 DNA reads TGTGCCAGCAGCTTAGGCACTAGCGGGAGCTATACGCAGTATTTT.

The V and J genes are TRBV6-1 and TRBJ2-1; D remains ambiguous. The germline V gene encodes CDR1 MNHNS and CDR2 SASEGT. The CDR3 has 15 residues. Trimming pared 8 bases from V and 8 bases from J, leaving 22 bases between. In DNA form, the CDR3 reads TGTGCCAGCGACGGAGTGCCGGCTATTTCATATGAGCAGTTCTTC. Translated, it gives CASDGVPAISYEQFF.

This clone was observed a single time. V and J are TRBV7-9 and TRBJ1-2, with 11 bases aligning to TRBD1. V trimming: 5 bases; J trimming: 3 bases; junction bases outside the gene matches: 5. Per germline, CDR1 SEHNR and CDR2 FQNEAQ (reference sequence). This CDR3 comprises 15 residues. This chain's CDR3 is CASSVGQGADYGYTF. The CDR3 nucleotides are TGTGCCAGCAGCGTAGGACAGGGGGCGGACTATGGCTACACCTTC.

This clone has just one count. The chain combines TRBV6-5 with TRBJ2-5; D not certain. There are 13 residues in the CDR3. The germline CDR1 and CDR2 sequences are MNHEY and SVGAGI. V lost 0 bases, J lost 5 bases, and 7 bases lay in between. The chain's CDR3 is CASSYSIAETQYF. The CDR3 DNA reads TGTGCCAGCAGTTACTCGATCGCGGAGACCCAGTACTTC.

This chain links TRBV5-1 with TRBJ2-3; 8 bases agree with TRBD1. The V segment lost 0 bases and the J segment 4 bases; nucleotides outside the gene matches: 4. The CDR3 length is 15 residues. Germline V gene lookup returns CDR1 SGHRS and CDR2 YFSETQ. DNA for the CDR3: TGCGCCAGCAGCTTGGTTGGACAGGGCCCAGATACGCAGTATTTT. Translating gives CASSLVGQGPDTQYF.

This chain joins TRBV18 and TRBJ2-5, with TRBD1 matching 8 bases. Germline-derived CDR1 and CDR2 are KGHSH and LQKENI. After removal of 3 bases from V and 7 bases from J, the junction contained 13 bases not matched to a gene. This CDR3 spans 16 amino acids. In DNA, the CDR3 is TGTGCCAGCTCACCTCTAGGACAGGGACAGCTGGCGACCCAGTACTTC. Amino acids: CASSPLGQGQLATQYF.

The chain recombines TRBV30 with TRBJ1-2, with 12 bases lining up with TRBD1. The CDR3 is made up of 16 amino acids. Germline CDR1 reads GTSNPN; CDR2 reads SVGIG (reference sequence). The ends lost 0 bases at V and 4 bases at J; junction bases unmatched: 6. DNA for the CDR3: TGTGCCTGGAGTGTACATGGGACAGGGGGCCGCTATGGCTACACCTTC. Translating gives CAWSVHGTGGRYGYTF.

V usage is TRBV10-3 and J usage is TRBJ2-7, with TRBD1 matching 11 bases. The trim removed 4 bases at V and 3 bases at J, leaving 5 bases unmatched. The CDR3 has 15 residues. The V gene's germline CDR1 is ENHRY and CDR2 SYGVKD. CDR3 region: CAISGTGTGGYEQYF. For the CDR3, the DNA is TGTGCCATCAGTGGAACCGGGACAGGGGGCTACGAGCAGTACTTC.

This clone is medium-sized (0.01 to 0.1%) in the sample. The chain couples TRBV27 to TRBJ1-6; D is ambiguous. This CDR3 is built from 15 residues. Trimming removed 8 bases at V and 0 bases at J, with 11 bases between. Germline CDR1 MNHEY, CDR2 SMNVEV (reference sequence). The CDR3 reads CASGLGASYNSPLHF. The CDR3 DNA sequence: TGTGCCAGCGGCTTAGGCGCCTCCTATAATTCACCCCTCCACTTT.

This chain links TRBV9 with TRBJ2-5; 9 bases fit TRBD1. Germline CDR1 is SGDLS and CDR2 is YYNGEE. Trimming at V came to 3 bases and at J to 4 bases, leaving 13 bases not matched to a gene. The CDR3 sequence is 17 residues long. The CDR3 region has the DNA TGTGCCAGCAGCGGAGAACCGGGACAGGGAGTAGGAGAGACCCAGTACTTC. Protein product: CASSGEPGQGVGETQYF. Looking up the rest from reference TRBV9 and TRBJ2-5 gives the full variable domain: DSGVTQTPKHLITATGQRVTLRCSPRSGDLSVYWYQQSLDQGLQFLIQYYNGEERAKGNILERFSAQQFPDLHSELNLSSLELGDSALYFCASSGEPGQGVGETQYFGPGTRLLVL.